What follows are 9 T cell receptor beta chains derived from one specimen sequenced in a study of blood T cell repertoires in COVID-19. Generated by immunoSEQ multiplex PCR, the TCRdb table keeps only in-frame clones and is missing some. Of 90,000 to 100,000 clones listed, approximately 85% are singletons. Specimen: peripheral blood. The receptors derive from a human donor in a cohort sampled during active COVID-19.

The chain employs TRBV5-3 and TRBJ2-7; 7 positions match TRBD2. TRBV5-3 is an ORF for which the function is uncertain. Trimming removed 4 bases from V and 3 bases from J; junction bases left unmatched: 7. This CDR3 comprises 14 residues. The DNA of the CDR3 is TGTGCCAGAAGCAGGGAGGGACGGGACTACGAGCAGTACTTC. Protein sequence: CARSREGRDYEQYF.

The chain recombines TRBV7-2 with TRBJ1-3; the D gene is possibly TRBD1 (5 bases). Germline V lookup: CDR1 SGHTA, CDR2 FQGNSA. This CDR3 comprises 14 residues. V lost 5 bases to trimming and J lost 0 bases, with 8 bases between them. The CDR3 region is CASSPGGSGNTIYF. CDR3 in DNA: TGTGCCAGCAGCCCCGGGGGCTCTGGAAACACCATATATTTT.

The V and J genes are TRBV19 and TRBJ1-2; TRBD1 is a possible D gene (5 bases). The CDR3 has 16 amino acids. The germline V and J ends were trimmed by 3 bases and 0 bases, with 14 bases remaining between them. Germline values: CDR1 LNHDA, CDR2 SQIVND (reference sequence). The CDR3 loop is CASSILGGIPNYGYTF. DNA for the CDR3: TGTGCCAGTAGTATTTTGGGGGGAATTCCTAACTATGGCTACACCTTC.

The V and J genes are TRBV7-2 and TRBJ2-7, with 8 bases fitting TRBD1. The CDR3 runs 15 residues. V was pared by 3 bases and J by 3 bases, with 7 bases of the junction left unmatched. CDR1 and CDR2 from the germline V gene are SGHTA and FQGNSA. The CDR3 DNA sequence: TGTGCCAGCAGCTTCGACAGGGGTTCTGTCTACGAGCAGTACTTC. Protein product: CASSFDRGSVYEQYF.

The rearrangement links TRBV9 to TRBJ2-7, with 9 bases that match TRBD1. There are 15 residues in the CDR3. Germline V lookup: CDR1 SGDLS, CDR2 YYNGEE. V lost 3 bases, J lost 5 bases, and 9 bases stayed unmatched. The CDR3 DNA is TGTGCCAGCAGCGGTAATCCGGGACAGGGCAACGAGCAGTACTTC. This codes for CASSGNPGQGNEQYF.

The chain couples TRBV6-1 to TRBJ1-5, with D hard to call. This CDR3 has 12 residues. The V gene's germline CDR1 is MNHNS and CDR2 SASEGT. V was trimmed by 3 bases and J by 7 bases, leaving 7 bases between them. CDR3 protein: CASSDPLQPQHF. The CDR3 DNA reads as TGTGCCAGCAGTGACCCTTTGCAGCCCCAGCATTTT.

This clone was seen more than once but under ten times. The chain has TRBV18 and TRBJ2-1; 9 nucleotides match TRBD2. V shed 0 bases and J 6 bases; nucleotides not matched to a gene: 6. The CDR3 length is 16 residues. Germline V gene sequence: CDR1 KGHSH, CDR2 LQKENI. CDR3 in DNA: TGTGCCAGCTCACCACCGTCAGCGGGAGGTGGCAATGAGCAGTTCTTC. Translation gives CASSPPSAGGGNEQFF.

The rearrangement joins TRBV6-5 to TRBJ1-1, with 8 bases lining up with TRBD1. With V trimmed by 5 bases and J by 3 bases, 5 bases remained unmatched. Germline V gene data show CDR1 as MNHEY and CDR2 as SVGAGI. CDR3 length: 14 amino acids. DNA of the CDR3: TGTGCCAGCAGTCGCCAGGGGGCCTACACTGAAGCTTTCTTT. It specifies CASSRQGAYTEAFF.

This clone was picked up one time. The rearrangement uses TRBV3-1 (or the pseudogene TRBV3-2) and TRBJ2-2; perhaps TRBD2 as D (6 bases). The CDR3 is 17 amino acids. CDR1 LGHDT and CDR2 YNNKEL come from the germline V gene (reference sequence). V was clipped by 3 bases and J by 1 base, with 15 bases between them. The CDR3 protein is CASSQEGLRLNTGELFF. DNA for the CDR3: TGTGCCAGCAGCCAGGAGGGGTTACGATTGAACACCGGGGAGCTGTTTTTT.